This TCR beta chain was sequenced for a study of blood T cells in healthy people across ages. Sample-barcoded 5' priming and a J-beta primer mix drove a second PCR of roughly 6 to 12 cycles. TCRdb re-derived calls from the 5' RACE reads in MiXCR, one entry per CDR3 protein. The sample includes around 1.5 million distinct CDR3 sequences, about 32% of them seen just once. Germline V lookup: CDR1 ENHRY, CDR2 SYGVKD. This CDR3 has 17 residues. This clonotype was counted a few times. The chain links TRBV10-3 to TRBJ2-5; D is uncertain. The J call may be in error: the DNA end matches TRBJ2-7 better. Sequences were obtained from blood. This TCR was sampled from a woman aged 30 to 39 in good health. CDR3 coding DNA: TGTGCCATCAGTGAGACCCGTTGGGTACCCAGCCAAGACGAGCAGTACTTC. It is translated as CAISETRWVPSQDEQYF.